These 19 T cell receptor beta chains originate from one sample sequenced in a study of blood T cell repertoires in COVID-19. Sequencing was performed with immunoSEQ multiplex PCR; in TCRdb, only in-frame clones are kept and a portion is missing. Seen here are about 62,000 clones, roughly 84% observed once, and the top ten hold 20%. Sequencing used peripheral blood. The receptors stem from an elderly woman with active or convalescent COVID-19.

This chain links TRBV19 with TRBJ1-1, with 7 bases that match TRBD1. V was clipped by 6 bases and J by 5 bases; unmatched bases: 9. CDR3 length: 14 residues. Looked up from germline, CDR1 is LNHDA and CDR2 is SQIVND (reference sequence). The CDR3 region has the DNA TGTGCCAGTAGCCAGGGGGGCCAGGAGACTGAAGCTTTCTTT. The encoded protein is CASSQGGQETEAFF.

V usage is TRBV27 and J usage is TRBJ2-7; TRBD2 might be the D (5 bases). CDR1 is MNHEY, CDR2 SMNVEV, per germline (reference sequence). The CDR3 runs 14 residues. V lost 2 bases to trimming and J lost 1 base, with 9 bases between them. CDR3: CASSLGGRSYEQYF. The CDR3 nucleotides are TGTGCCAGCAGTTTAGGAGGACGTTCCTACGAGCAGTACTTC.

The V and J genes are TRBV21-1 and TRBJ2-3; the table names TRBD2, a call not compared with the DNA. TRBV21-1 is a recognized pseudogene. The CDR3 has 17 residues. The CDR3 loop reads CASSTTPGLAGADTQYF. The CDR3, as DNA: TGTGCCAGCAGCACAACCCCGGGACTAGCGGGGGCAGATACGCAGTATTTT.

There are a few counts of this clone. V gene TRBV5-4 combines with J gene TRBJ2-3; D gene ambiguous. CDR1 and CDR2 (germline): SGHNT, YYREEE (reference sequence). V lost 4 bases and J lost 3, with 12 bases in between. This CDR3 region has 14 residues. This CDR3 reads CASSRSAVTDTQYF. The CDR3 coding sequence is TGTGCCAGCAGCCGCTCGGCGGTGACAGATACGCAGTATTTT.

This clone occurred once. The chain combines TRBV27 with TRBJ1-1; D perhaps matches TRBD1 (5 bases). V lost 4 bases to trimming and J lost 0 bases, with 9 bases between them. The germline V gene has CDR1 MNHEY and CDR2 SMNVEV (reference sequence). This CDR3 has 14 amino acids. CDR3 protein: CASSYDSVNTEAFF. DNA of the CDR3: TGTGCCAGCAGTTACGACAGCGTGAACACTGAAGCTTTCTTT.

The chain has TRBV12-5 and TRBJ1-6; TRBD1 aligns across 7 bases. With 6 bases clipped from V and 7 bases from J, the junction kept 3 bases outside the gene matches. Germline V gene lookup returns CDR1 LGHNT and CDR2 FRNRAP. The CDR3 is made up of 13 amino acids. The CDR3 protein is CASGDRPNSPLHF. In DNA form, the CDR3 reads TGTGCTAGTGGGGACAGGCCGAATTCACCCCTCCACTTT. Full variable domain (outside the CDR3, taken from reference TRBV12-5 and TRBJ1-6): DARVTQTPRHKVTEMGQEVTMRCQPILGHNTVFWYRQTMMQGLELLAYFRNRAPLDDSGMPKDRFSAEMPDATLATLKIQPSEPRDSAVYFCASGDRPNSPLHFGNGTRLTVT.

The chain joins TRBV5-1 to TRBJ2-3; 8 nucleotides align to TRBD1. Germline V gives CDR1 SGHRS, CDR2 YFSETQ. Germline trimming cut 5 bases from V and 1 base from J; bases unmatched to any gene: 3. The CDR3 consists of 14 residues. The CDR3 DNA reads as TGCGCCAGCAGAACAGGGGGAGGCACAGATACGCAGTATTTT. Its protein is CASRTGGGTDTQYF.

This clone was counted at least ten times. This chain connects TRBV30 to TRBJ1-3, with unresolved D. Germline-derived CDR1 and CDR2 are GTSNPN and SVGIG (reference sequence). The length of the CDR3 is 16 residues. Trimming removed 0 bases from V and 2 bases from J, with 14 bases in between. As DNA, the CDR3 is TGTGCCTGGAGTGTCCCGGGTGGCTTACCTGGAAACACCATATATTTT. Its translation: CAWSVPGGLPGNTIYF.

The rearrangement uses TRBV19 and TRBJ2-7; TRBD1 matches 10 bases. J gave up 3 bases and V 2 bases, and 7 bases lay outside the gene matches. The CDR3 is made up of 16 amino acids. Germline V gives CDR1 LNHDA, CDR2 SQIVND (reference sequence). The CDR3 is CASSIRTGTGDYEQYF. In DNA form, the CDR3 reads TGTGCCAGTAGTATACGAACCGGGACAGGGGACTACGAGCAGTACTTC. The whole variable domain, filled in from reference TRBV19 and TRBJ2-7, reads DGGITQSPKYLFRKEGQNVTLSCEQNLNHDAMYWYRQDPGQGLRLIYYSQIVNDFQKGDIAEGYSVSREKKESFPLTVTSAQKNPTAFYLCASSIRTGTGDYEQYFGPGTRLTVT.

CDR3 DNA sequence: TGTGCCAGTAGTATTGGGCAGGCCCTCTATGGCTACACCTTC. This sequence encodes CASSIGQALYGYTF. J is TRBJ1-2 and V is TRBV19; no firm D call. CDR1 is LNHDA, CDR2 SQIVND, per germline (reference sequence). V lost 3 bases to trimming and J lost 4 bases, with 12 bases between them. The CDR3 spans 14 residues.

CDR3 DNA: TGCGCCAGCAGCTTGGACTTAAGCTATGGCTACACCTTC. Its translation is CASSLDLSYGYTF. This chain links TRBV10-1 with TRBJ1-2; D is unclear. The CDR3 spans 13 residues. Germline V gene data show CDR1 as WNHNN and CDR2 as SYGVQD (reference sequence). V was trimmed by 6 bases and J by 4 bases, leaving 12 bases between them.

The rearrangement joins TRBV5-5 to TRBJ2-1; tentatively, D is TRBD2 (6 bases). V shed 1 base and J shed 1 base, with 6 bases lying between them. The CDR3 covers 14 residues. Germline CDR1 is SGHKS and CDR2 is YYEKEE (reference sequence). CDR3 in amino acids: CASSLSGSYNEQFF. CDR3 nucleotides: TGTGCCAGCAGCTTGAGCGGGTCCTACAATGAGCAGTTCTTC.

The chain is built from TRBV5-1 and TRBJ1-4; 7 nucleotides match TRBD1. The germline gives CDR1 SGHRS, CDR2 YFSETQ. This CDR3 spans 16 amino acids. V trimming: 2 bases; J trimming: 7 bases; junction bases outside the gene matches: 11. The CDR3 spells CASSFHTGASPEKLFF. For the CDR3, the DNA is TGCGCCAGCAGCTTTCATACAGGGGCAAGTCCTGAAAAACTGTTTTTT.

This chain uses TRBV6-2 or TRBV6-3 with TRBJ2-1, with TRBD2 matching over 10 bases. With 2 bases clipped from V and 0 bases from J, the junction kept 7 bases outside the gene matches. The CDR3 contains 18 residues. Looked up from germline, CDR1 is MNHEY and CDR2 is SVGEGT. This CDR3 reads CASSYRLSGGRSYNEQFF. CDR3 sequence (DNA): TGTGCCAGCAGTTACCGCCTTAGCGGGGGGCGCTCCTACAATGAGCAGTTCTTC.

This clone has just one count. The chain has TRBV28 and TRBJ1-5; D is perhaps TRBD1 (5 bases). Between the trimmed V and J ends, which lost 8 bases and 0 bases, there was a span of 14 bases. This CDR3 comprises 15 residues. Germline lookup yields CDR1 MDHEN and CDR2 SYDVKM. CDR3 DNA: TGTGCCAGCCTCAGGGCAGACGCTAGCAATCAGCCCCAGCATTTT. This gives the protein CASLRADASNQPQHF.

The chain recombines TRBV2 with TRBJ1-2, with a weak D call TRBD1 (6 bases). In germline, CDR1 is SNHLY, CDR2 FYNNEI. CDR3 length equals 14 residues. V gave up 6 bases and J gave up 1 base, with 12 bases separating them. The CDR3 is CASSVRQDNYGYTF. CDR3 DNA sequence: TGTGCCAGCAGCGTCCGACAGGATAACTATGGCTACACCTTC.

V gene TRBV13 combines with J gene TRBJ2-7, with 10 positions matching TRBD2. Germline V gene data show CDR1 as PRHDT and CDR2 as FYEKMQ (reference sequence). The CDR3 consists of 16 residues. Trimming removed 5 bases from V and 1 base from J; junction bases left unmatched: 8. CDR3 in DNA: TGTGCCAGCAGCGGCCCCGGGACTAGCGATTCCTACGAGCAGTACTTC. Translating it yields CASSGPGTSDSYEQYF.

This clone was counted once. The chain couples TRBV29-1 to TRBJ2-3; D ambiguous. The V and J ends lost 3 bases and 1 base respectively, with 8 bases between them. The CDR3 has 13 residues. CDR1 is SQVTM, CDR2 ANQGSEA, per germline. Here the CDR3 DNA reads TGCAGCGTTGATTTGCAGGGCACAGATACGCAGTATTTT. It encodes CSVDLQGTDTQYF.

The rearrangement uses TRBV9 and TRBJ2-5; a possible D gene is TRBD1 (5 bases). The CDR3 extends over 13 amino acids. Germline assignment: CDR1 SGDLS and CDR2 YYNGEE. V was trimmed by 3 bases and J by 1 base, leaving 7 bases between them. The CDR3 reads CASSGTTQETQYF. The CDR3 DNA reads as TGTGCCAGCAGCGGGACAACCCAAGAGACCCAGTACTTC.